Following are 10 T cell receptor beta chains from one sample sequenced in a study of cytomegalovirus exposure and HLA in healthy donors. Generated by immunoSEQ multiplex PCR, the TCRdb table keeps only in-frame clones and is missing some. The data contain about 200,000 clones, over 65% of them singletons. Sequenced: PBMCs. These receptors came from a woman under 30 in good health and CMV-seronegative.

The gene calls are TRBV5-1 and TRBJ1-2; 7 nucleotides line up with TRBD1. Germline V lookup: CDR1 SGHRS, CDR2 YFSETQ. Trimming at V came to 4 bases and at J to 4 bases, leaving 4 bases not matched to a gene. The CDR3 is made up of 13 amino acids. CDR3 protein: CASSLGTVYGYTF. The CDR3 region has the DNA TGCGCCAGCAGCCTCGGGACAGTCTATGGCTACACCTTC.

This chain connects TRBV5-5 to TRBJ1-2; 7 bases fit TRBD1. The ends lost 1 base at V and 4 bases at J; junction bases unmatched: 10. Looked up from germline, CDR1 is SGHKS and CDR2 is YYEKEE (reference sequence). This CDR3 spans 16 amino acids. CDR3 amino acids: CASSLTGQRSIYGYTF. The CDR3, as DNA: TGTGCCAGCAGCTTGACGGGACAGAGAAGTATCTATGGCTACACCTTC. Together with reference TRBV5-5 and TRBJ1-2, the CDR3 gives the full variable domain: DAGVTQSPTHLIKTRGQQVTLRCSPISGHKSVSWYQQVLGQGPQFIFQYYEKEERGRGNFPDRFSARQFPNYSSELNVNALLLGDSALYLCASSLTGQRSIYGYTFGSGTRLTVV.

This clone was recorded many times. J is TRBJ1-2 and V is TRBV6-5, with a tentative D call TRBD1 (5 bases). V lost 5 bases and J lost 10, with 17 bases in between. This CDR3 spans 13 amino acids. The germline CDR1 and CDR2 sequences are MNHEY and SVGAGI. As DNA, the CDR3 is TGTGCCAGCAGTCCGGGACGGGGTTATATCTACACCTTC. It specifies CASSPGRGYIYTF.

This clone was detected a few times. The rearrangement uses TRBV27 and TRBJ2-7; TRBD2 matches at 11 bases. Germline CDR1 MNHEY, CDR2 SMNVEV (reference sequence). J was trimmed by 5 bases and V by 5 bases; bases with no gene match: 5. The CDR3 length is 14 residues. CDR3 coding DNA: TGTGCCAGCAGTGCTAGCGGGAGGACCCACGAGCAGTACTTC. Amino acid sequence: CASSASGRTHEQYF.

The V and J genes are TRBV6-5 and TRBJ2-2; no clear D. CDR3 length equals 13 residues. Trimming removed 0 bases at V and 8 bases at J, with 7 bases between. Germline V gene sequence: CDR1 MNHEY, CDR2 SVGAGI. The CDR3 spells CASSYSISGELFF. CDR3 sequence (DNA): TGTGCCAGCAGTTACTCGATCTCAGGGGAGCTGTTTTTT.

The chain uses TRBV7-9 and TRBJ2-3, with TRBD1 as a possible D gene (6 bases). Trimming took off 5 bases at V and 0 bases at J, with 6 bases between the two ends. This CDR3 contains 13 residues. In germline, CDR1 is SEHNR, CDR2 FQNEAQ (reference sequence). CDR3 loop: CASSQGSTDTQYF. CDR3 bases: TGTGCCAGCAGCCAGGGGAGCACAGATACGCAGTATTTT.

The J gene is TRBJ2-1, the V gene TRBV21-1. TRBV21-1 is recorded as a pseudogene. The CDR3 totals 16 residues. DNA of the CDR3: TGTGCCAGCAGCAAATTCTCTGGAAGCTCCTACAATGAGCAGTTCTTC. It encodes CASSKFSGSSYNEQFF.

The rearrangement joins TRBV5-1 to TRBJ2-5; D is possibly TRBD1 or TRBD2 (6 bases each). There are 16 residues in the CDR3. CDR1 and CDR2 from the germline V gene are SGHRS and YFSETQ. V dropped 4 bases and J dropped 5 bases, with 21 bases sitting between them. The CDR3 DNA follows: TGCGCCAGCAGCCTCGCCCTCCCGGGGGCGGGGGAGACCCAGTACTTC. This translates into CASSLALPGAGETQYF. Complete variable domain (other parts from reference TRBV5-1 and TRBJ2-5): KAGVTQTPRYLIKTRGQQVTLSCSPISGHRSVSWYQQTPGQGLQFLFEYFSETQRNKGNFPGRFSGRQFSNSRSEMNVSTLELGDSALYLCASSLALPGAGETQYFGPGTRLLVL.

V is TRBV11-2 and J is TRBJ2-2; 8 nucleotides match TRBD2. This CDR3 has 20 residues. Germline values: CDR1 SGHAT, CDR2 FQNNGV. Trimming cost V 0 bases and J 5 bases; bases outside gene matches: 17. The CDR3 nucleotides are TGTGCCAGCAGCTTAGATCTGCCCCAGGTACTAGCGGACCAAACCGGGGAGCTGTTTTTT. Amino acids: CASSLDLPQVLADQTGELFF.

The rearrangement joins TRBV27 to TRBJ1-1, with a weak D call TRBD1 (5 bases). Trimming cost V 6 bases and J 0 bases, with 14 bases left between them. CDR3 length: 15 amino acids. In germline, CDR1 is MNHEY, CDR2 SMNVEV (reference sequence). CDR3 sequence reads: CASSHYGAMNTEAFF. The CDR3 DNA reads as TGTGCCAGCAGCCACTATGGGGCGATGAACACTGAAGCTTTCTTT.